This paragraph covers one T cell receptor beta chain sequence. Its specificity is unknown. The data were taken from a study of T cell responses to AZD1222 COVID-19 vaccine. Study findings and constraints: Repertoires were obtained solely post-peak T cell response. CD4 TCRs associated with vaccination spanned spike, dominating at 160-218 and 743-854. Unmutated variant regions reportedly attract nearly half of all spike-specific TCRs.

V was clipped by 2 bases and J by 7 bases, with 9 bases between them. The CDR3 is 13 residues long. Second doses at about 4 or about 12 weeks were pooled. Here immunoSEQ multiplex PCR was the method, and the copy in TCRdb shows in-frame clones only, minus some. The top ten hold about 5.2% of the sample, which has about 48,000 clones, 70% to 90% seen once. The V and J genes are TRBV12-3 or TRBV12-4 and TRBJ2-1; D perhaps matches TRBD1 (6 bases). This sequence originates from an adult who received the AZD1222 COVID-19 vaccine. Sample: peripheral blood, taken 28 days after the second AZD1222 dose. The CDR3 reads CASSLSTGNEQFF. In nucleotides, the CDR3 is TGTGCCAGCAGTTTAAGTACAGGGAATGAGCAGTTCTTC.